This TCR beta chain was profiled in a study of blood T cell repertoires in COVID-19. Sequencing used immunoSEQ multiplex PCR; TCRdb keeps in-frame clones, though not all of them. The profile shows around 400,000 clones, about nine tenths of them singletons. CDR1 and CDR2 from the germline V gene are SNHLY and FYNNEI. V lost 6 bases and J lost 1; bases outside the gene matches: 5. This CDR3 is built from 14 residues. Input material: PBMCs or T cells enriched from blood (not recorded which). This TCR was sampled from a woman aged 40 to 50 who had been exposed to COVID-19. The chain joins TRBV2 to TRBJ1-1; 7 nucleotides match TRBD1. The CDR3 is CASRMGQPNTEAFF. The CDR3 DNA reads TGTGCCAGCAGAATGGGACAGCCGAACACTGAAGCTTTCTTT. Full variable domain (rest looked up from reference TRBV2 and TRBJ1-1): EPEVTQTPSHQVTQMGQEVILRCVPISNHLYFYWYRQILGQKVEFLVSFYNNEISEKSEIFDDQFSVERPDGSNFTLKIRSTKLEDSAMYFCASRMGQPNTEAFFGQGTRLTVV.